Given below is one T cell receptor (beta chain) in context. This same CDR3 is encoded by further DNA sequences in the sample. This sample is part of a study of blood T cell repertoires in COVID-19. Profiled with immunoSEQ multiplex PCR; TCRdb holds only in-frame clones, not every one. The table includes 100,000 to 150,000 clones, around 85% detected once. The CDR3 spans 15 residues. The germline V gene encodes CDR1 LNHDA and CDR2 SQIVND (reference sequence). V lost 3 bases to trimming and J lost 7 bases; unmatched junction nucleotides: 2. The chain links TRBV19 to TRBJ1-6; 11 nucleotides align to TRBD1. Source material: peripheral blood. This sequence was found in a man aged 25-45 years with COVID-19, enrolled during active disease. The CDR3 DNA sequence: TGTGCCAGTAGTATTGGACAGGGGGCGAATTCACCCCTCCACTTT. Its translation is CASSIGQGANSPLHF.